This TCR beta chain comes out of a study of cytomegalovirus exposure and HLA in healthy donors. 13 Jbeta primers and 60 Vbeta primers were used for the PCR. Produced via immunoSEQ multiplex PCR; TCRdb's table is partial and in-frame only. The repertoire holds over 80,000 clones, with around 79% as singletons. This clone has just one count. The antigen remains undetermined. The CDR3 runs 15 residues. Unmatched junction bases numbered 6, after V lost 3 bases and J lost 5 bases. Germline-derived CDR1 and CDR2 are LNHDA and SQIVND (reference sequence). Study outcomes and limitations: Among the CMV-associated chains, three were confirmed in vitro as specific for CMV antigens. In the analysis, some V segments, TRBV6-2 and TRBV6-3 included, were excluded as indistinguishable. Using the classifier, cytomegalovirus status was reportedly diagnosed with high specificity and sensitivity.

The sequencing input was PBMCs. The chain joins TRBV19 to TRBJ2-1; the match to TRBD1 covers 8 bases. This clonotype was obtained from a woman aged 70-85 years in good health and CMV-seropositive. In DNA, the CDR3 is TGTGCCAGTAGTATCCCCGGGACAGGAAACAATGAGCAGTTCTTC. Its protein is CASSIPGTGNNEQFF. Looking up the rest from reference TRBV19 and TRBJ2-1 gives the full variable domain: DGGITQSPKYLFRKEGQNVTLSCEQNLNHDAMYWYRQDPGQGLRLIYYSQIVNDFQKGDIAEGYSVSREKKESFPLTVTSAQKNPTAFYLCASSIPGTGNNEQFFGPGTRLTVL.